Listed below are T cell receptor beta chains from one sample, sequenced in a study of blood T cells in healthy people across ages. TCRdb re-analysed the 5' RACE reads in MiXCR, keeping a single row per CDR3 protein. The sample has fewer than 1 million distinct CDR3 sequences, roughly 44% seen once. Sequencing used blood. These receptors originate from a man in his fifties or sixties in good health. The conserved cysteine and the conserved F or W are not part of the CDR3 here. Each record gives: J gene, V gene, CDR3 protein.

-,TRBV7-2,ASSPTGGSAYEQY
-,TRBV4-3,ASSQDPWNEQY
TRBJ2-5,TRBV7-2,ASSPRQVSKETQY
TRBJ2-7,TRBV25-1,ASRGGTSGYEQY
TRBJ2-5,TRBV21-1,ASSKEGTGLYEQY
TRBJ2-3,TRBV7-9,ASSLGDYTTDTQY
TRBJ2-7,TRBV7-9,ASSFSSRPYEQY
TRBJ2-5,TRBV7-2,ASSLGWLAGNQETQY
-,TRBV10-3,AISGNSGYEQY
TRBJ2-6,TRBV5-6,ASSYQGLALGKSSGANVLT
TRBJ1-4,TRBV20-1,SAANRQGGNEKLF
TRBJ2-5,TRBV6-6,ASRDESQGGGQETQY
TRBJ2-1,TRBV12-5,ASGLVQSSGDYNEQF
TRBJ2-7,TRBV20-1,SAPWEGAEQY
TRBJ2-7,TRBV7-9,ASSRAEGGYYEQY
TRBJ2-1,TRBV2,ASRSPGQGRHNEQF
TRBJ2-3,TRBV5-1,ASSLGLEVLDTQY
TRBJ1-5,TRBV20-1,SARKEPGQPQH
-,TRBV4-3,ASSRGTGGSYNEQY
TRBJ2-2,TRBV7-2,ASSLESRETGELF
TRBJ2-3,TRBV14,ASSPGLPVTDTQY
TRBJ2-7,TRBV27,ASSLMGSSYEQY
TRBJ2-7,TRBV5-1,ASSSLGGEVYEQY
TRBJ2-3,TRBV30,AWRPWGADTQY
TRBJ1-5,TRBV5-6,ASSTQGQASNQPQH
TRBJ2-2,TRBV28,ASSFPRAYVGELF
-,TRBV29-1,SVGTGWAEQY
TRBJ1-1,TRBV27,ASSYGTSGNTEAF
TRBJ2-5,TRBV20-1,SARDRTGRREQY
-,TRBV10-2,ASSETGEETQY
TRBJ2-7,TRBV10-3,AISEGGFYEQY
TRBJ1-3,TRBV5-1,ASSLPGRGNTIY
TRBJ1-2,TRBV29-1,SGGERTGIGYT
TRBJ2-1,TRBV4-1,ASSQASGGAGGDNYNEQF
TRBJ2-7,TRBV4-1,ASSRQTGTKYEQY
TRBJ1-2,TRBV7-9,ASSLLPGQMLANYGYT
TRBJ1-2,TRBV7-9,ASSDVGAGGYYGYT
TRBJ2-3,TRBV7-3,ASSLSVTDTQY
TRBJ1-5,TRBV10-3,AISEPGGGRQPQH
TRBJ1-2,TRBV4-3,ASSQDQSQGGTGGYT
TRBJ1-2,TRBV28,ASSRDVHGYT
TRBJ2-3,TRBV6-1,ASSEGVPQNTDTQY
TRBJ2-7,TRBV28,ASNSGGVYEQY
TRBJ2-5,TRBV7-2,ASSLVGPPETQY
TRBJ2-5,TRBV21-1,ASSKGGGQGQETQY
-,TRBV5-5,ASSLSRDTIETQY
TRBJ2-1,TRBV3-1,ASSELSRGAGNEQF
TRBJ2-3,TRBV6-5,ASSYYMAGLAGGQY
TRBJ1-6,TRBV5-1,ASSPYGGSNSPPH
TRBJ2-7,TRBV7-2,ASSRGRGHPYEQY
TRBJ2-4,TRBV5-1,ASSLESAGGPIQY